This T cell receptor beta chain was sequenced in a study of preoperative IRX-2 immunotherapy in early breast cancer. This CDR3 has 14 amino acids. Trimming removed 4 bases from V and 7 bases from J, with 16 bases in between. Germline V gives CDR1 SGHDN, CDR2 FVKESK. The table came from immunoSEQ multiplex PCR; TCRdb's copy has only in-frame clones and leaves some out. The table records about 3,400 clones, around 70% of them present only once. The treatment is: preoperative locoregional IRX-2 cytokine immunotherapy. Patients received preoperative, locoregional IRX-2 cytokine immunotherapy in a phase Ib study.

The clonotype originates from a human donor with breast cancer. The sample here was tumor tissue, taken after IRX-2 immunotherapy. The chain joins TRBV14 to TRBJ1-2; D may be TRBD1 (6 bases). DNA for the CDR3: TGTGCCAGCAGCCGAGTAACAGGGAGGGTTGGCTACACCTTC. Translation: CASSRVTGRVGYTF.